The TCR beta chain described here comes from a study of cytomegalovirus exposure and HLA in healthy donors. Study-wide findings and caveats: The later analysis indicated that the majority of CMV-associated TCR beta chains appeared HLA-restricted. According to reports, the classifier identified cytomegalovirus status with high specificity and sensitivity.

This PCR relied on a set of 60 Vbeta primers and 13 Jbeta primers. Sequencing was performed with immunoSEQ multiplex PCR; in TCRdb, only in-frame clones are kept and a portion is missing. The table records some 200,000 clones, roughly 80% of them present only once. Concerning this clone itself: Its target is unknown.

The TCR originated in a woman aged 45-65 years in good health and CMV-seropositive. Sequenced sample: PBMCs.

The CDR3 loop is CASSEAGARDRDTGELFF. CDR3 nucleotides: TGTGCCAGCAGTGAGGCAGGCGCCCGGGACAGAGACACCGGGGAGCTGTTTTTT. The J gene is TRBJ2-2, the V gene TRBV7-9; 7 bases align to TRBD1. Germline V CDR1 and CDR2: SEHNR, FQNEAQ (reference sequence). The CDR3 is 18 residues long. The J segment lost 3 bases and the V segment lost 6 bases, leaving 16 bases of the junction unmatched.